This T cell receptor beta chain emerged from a study of blood T cell repertoires in COVID-19. Overall study context: Spain, Italy and the United States supplied samples that represented acute and convalescent COVID-19.

The V gene end was trimmed by 5 bases and the J gene end by 1 base; junction bases not matched to a gene: 3. The CDR3 runs to 15 residues. Germline V lookup: CDR1 SGHTA, CDR2 FQGTGA. Original processing notes: Amplification with reference gene primers provided the estimates of nucleated cell counts. Method: immunoSEQ multiplex PCR; TCRdb's copy keeps in-frame clones and lacks some. V and J calls and clone size follow that table, whereas D and trimming were derived from the DNA. The data hold about 200,000 clones, with 85% observed a single time. In regard to this clone: This likely stems from a read error, as it lies one base from a far larger clone.

The source of this sequence is a man aged 40-50 years who had recovered from COVID-19. Sequenced input: PBMCs or T cells enriched from blood (not recorded which). J is TRBJ2-3 and V is TRBV7-3; 10 bases map to TRBD2. DNA of the CDR3: TGTGCCAGCAGCCCCGGGACTAGCGGCACAGATACGCAGTATTTT. Protein sequence: CASSPGTSGTDTQYF.